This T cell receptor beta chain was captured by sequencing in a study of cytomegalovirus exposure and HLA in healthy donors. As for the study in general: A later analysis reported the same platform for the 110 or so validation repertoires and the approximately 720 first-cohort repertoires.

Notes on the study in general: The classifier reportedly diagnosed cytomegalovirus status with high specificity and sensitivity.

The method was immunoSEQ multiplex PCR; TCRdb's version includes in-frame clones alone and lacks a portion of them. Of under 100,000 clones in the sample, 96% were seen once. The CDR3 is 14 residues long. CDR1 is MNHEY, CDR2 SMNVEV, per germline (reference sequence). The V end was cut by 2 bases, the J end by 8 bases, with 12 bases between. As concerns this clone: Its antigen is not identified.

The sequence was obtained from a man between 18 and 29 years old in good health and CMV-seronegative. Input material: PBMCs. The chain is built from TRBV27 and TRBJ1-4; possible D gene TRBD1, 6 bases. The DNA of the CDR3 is TGTGCCAGCAGTTTACAGGGGAAGCGAGAAAAACTGTTTTTT. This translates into CASSLQGKREKLFF. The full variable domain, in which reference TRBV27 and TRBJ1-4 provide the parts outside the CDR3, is EAQVTQNPRYLITVTGKKLTVTCSQNMNHEYMSWYRQDPGLGLRQIYYSMNVEVTDKGDVPEGYKVSRKEKRNFPLILESPSPNQTSLYFCASSLQGKREKLFFGSGTQLSVL.